The subject of this entry is one TCR beta chain. Antigen specificity is unknown. Here immunoSEQ multiplex PCR was the method, and the copy in TCRdb shows in-frame clones only, minus some. The data contain some 9,400 clones, about 61% of them singletons. The data stem from a study of tissue T cells after allogeneic stem cell transplantation. Overall study findings and caveats: Across patients, clones rarely overlapped, yet motif clusters were shared tissue-specifically.

In germline, CDR1 is DFQATT, CDR2 SNEGSKA (reference sequence). The germline V and J ends were trimmed by 0 bases and 15 bases, with 11 bases remaining between them. CDR3 length: 11 residues. Sequenced material: tissue from the jejunum, taken at autopsy. This TCR was recovered from a female donor older than 55 with lung cancer. This chain connects TRBV20-1 to TRBJ2-2; D unclear. The DNA for the CDR3 is TGCAGTGCTAGAGACACCTACTCGGTGTTTTTT. Its translation is CSARDTYSVFF.